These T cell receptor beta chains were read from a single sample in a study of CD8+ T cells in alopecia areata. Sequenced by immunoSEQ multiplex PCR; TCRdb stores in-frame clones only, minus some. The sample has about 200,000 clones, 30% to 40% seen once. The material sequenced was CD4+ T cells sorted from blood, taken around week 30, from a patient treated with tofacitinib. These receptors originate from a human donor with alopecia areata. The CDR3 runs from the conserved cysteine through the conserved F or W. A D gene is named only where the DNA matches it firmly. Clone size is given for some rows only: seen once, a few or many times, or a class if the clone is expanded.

cdr3_nt: TGCGCCAGCAGCTTGACCGGGAACACCGGGGAGCTGTTTTTT
cdr3_aa: CASSLTGNTGELFF
clone_size: -
v_call: TRBV5-1
j_call: TRBJ2-2
d_call: -

cdr3_nt: TGTGCCAGCAGCGGAGGAGGTGAGCAGTTCTTC
cdr3_aa: CASSGGGEQFF
clone_size: few
v_call: TRBV21-1
j_call: TRBJ2-1
d_call: -

cdr3_nt: TGCGCCAGCAGCTTGGGCGACAGGGACTCCTATAATTCACCCCTCCACTTT
cdr3_aa: CASSLGDRDSYNSPLHF
clone_size: -
v_call: TRBV5-1
j_call: TRBJ1-6
d_call: TRBD1

cdr3_nt: TGTGCCAGCAGCCCCAAGTACGGGACTAGCGGGAGTCTTTACAATGAGCAGTTCTTC
cdr3_aa: CASSPKYGTSGSLYNEQFF
clone_size: -
v_call: TRBV5-4
j_call: TRBJ2-1
d_call: TRBD2

cdr3_nt: TGTGCCAGCAGTTACTCGGTGAACACTGAAGCTTTCTTT
cdr3_aa: CASSYSVNTEAFF
clone_size: -
v_call: TRBV6-5
j_call: TRBJ1-1
d_call: -

cdr3_nt: TGCAGCGTCGTGACAGGGGTGGGAGATACGCAGTATTTT
cdr3_aa: CSVVTGVGDTQYF
clone_size: few
v_call: TRBV29-1
j_call: TRBJ2-3
d_call: TRBD1

cdr3_nt: TGTGCCAGCAGAGCTATGGACGAGATGAACACTGAAGCTTTCTTT
cdr3_aa: CASRAMDEMNTEAFF
clone_size: few
v_call: TRBV6-1
j_call: TRBJ1-1
d_call: -

cdr3_nt: TGTGCCAGCAGGAACTCGCAGGGGGCGGGCACTGAAGCTTTCTTT
cdr3_aa: CASRNSQGAGTEAFF
clone_size: -
v_call: TRBV6-5
j_call: TRBJ1-1
d_call: TRBD1

cdr3_nt: TGTGCCAGCAGCCGTACTACTAGCGGCCAAGAGACCCAGTACTTC
cdr3_aa: CASSRTTSGQETQYF
clone_size: -
v_call: TRBV7-2
j_call: TRBJ2-5
d_call: TRBD2

cdr3_nt: TGTGCCAGCAGTCCTCGGGGGGCGAGAGGTTTCTTT
cdr3_aa: CASSPRGARGFF
clone_size: -
v_call: TRBV6-1
j_call: TRBJ1-1
d_call: -

cdr3_nt: TGTGCCAGCAGCCTTGATGGGGACACTGAAGCTTTCTTT
cdr3_aa: CASSLDGDTEAFF
clone_size: few
v_call: TRBV7-3
j_call: TRBJ1-1
d_call: -

cdr3_nt: TGTGCCAGTCGAGGGGCCAGCGGGGGGGCCCAGCAGTACTTC
cdr3_aa: CASRGASGGAQQYF
clone_size: few
v_call: TRBV19
j_call: TRBJ2-7
d_call: TRBD2

cdr3_nt: TGCGCCAGCAGTGTAGCCTACAATGAGCAGTTCTTC
cdr3_aa: CASSVAYNEQFF
clone_size: few
v_call: TRBV5-1
j_call: TRBJ2-1
d_call: -

cdr3_nt: TGCGCCAGCAGCTTCAGTGGGGATCGAGAGACCCAGTACTTC
cdr3_aa: CASSFSGDRETQYF
clone_size: few
v_call: TRBV5-1
j_call: TRBJ2-5
d_call: -

cdr3_nt: TGCAGCGTTGAGTCCGCGTCTGGCAGGGGCGCGAATAGTGAGCAGTTCTTC
cdr3_aa: CSVESASGRGANSEQFF
clone_size: -
v_call: TRBV29-1
j_call: TRBJ2-1
d_call: -

cdr3_nt: TGCAGCGCGGATCGGTATAGGAAACTCTACAATGAGCAGTTCTTC
cdr3_aa: CSADRYRKLYNEQFF
clone_size: few
v_call: TRBV29-1
j_call: TRBJ2-1
d_call: -

cdr3_nt: TGTGCCAGCAGCCCCAAGGGATCGAGCAATCAGCCCCAGCATTTT
cdr3_aa: CASSPKGSSNQPQHF
clone_size: many
v_call: TRBV28
j_call: TRBJ1-5
d_call: -

cdr3_nt: TGTGCCTGGAGCGTCGACAGAACTGAAGCTTTCTTT
cdr3_aa: CAWSVDRTEAFF
clone_size: few
v_call: TRBV30
j_call: TRBJ1-1
d_call: -

cdr3_nt: TGTGCCAGCAGTGTATTAGGGTCTCTAGCCAAAAACATTCAGTACTTC
cdr3_aa: CASSVLGSLAKNIQYF
clone_size: -
v_call: TRBV2
j_call: TRBJ2-4
d_call: -

cdr3_nt: TGTGCCAGCAGCCCCGACAGGGTCCCTTATGGCTACACCTTC
cdr3_aa: CASSPDRVPYGYTF
clone_size: -
v_call: TRBV7-9
j_call: TRBJ1-2
d_call: TRBD1

cdr3_nt: TGTGCCAGCAGGGTGACAGATACGCAGTATTTT
cdr3_aa: CASRVTDTQYF
clone_size: few
v_call: TRBV6-1
j_call: TRBJ2-3
d_call: -

cdr3_nt: TGTGCCTGGAGTAAGGACAGCCTTTACGAGCAGTACTTC
cdr3_aa: CAWSKDSLYEQYF
clone_size: -
v_call: TRBV30
j_call: TRBJ2-7
d_call: -